This T cell receptor (beta chain) stems from a study of identical twins. Trimming stripped 1 base from V and 5 bases from J, with 11 bases between. CDR3 size: 14 residues. Germline-derived CDR1 and CDR2 are LGHDT and YNNKEL (reference sequence). Study results and caveats: Researchers reported excess low generation probability among twin-shared out-of-frame alpha sequences. There is a chance that invariant MAIT and iNKT cells partially muddied zero-insertion analyses.

Comments on this clonotype: The antigen is unknown.

Donors were all healthy Caucasians. In TCRdb, the 5' RACE reads were re-called with MiXCR into one record per CDR3 protein. The sample shows 540,000 or so distinct CDR3 sequences, about 20% of them seen only once. The sample was also reused in another study, on yellow fever vaccine responses in identical twins.

V usage is TRBV3-1 and J usage is TRBJ2-5; a weak D match, TRBD2 (5 bases). This sequence originates from a young woman in good health. Sequencing was done on a sample of CD4+ T cells sorted from blood. DNA for the CDR3: TGTGCCAGCAGCCAAGGAGCGGCGGGTGAGACCCAGTACTTC. It specifies CASSQGAAGETQYF.